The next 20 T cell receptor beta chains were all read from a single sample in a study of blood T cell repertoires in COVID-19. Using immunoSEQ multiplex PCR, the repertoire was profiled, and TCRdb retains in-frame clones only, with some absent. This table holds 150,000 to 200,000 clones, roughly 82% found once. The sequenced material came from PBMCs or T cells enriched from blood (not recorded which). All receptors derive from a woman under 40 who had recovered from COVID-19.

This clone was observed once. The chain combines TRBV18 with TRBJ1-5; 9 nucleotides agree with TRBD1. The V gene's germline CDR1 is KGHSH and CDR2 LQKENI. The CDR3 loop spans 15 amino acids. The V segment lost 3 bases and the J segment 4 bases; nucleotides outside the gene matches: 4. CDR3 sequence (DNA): TGTGCCAGCTCACCCGGGACAGGGCAGAATCAGCCCCAGCATTTT. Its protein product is CASSPGTGQNQPQHF.

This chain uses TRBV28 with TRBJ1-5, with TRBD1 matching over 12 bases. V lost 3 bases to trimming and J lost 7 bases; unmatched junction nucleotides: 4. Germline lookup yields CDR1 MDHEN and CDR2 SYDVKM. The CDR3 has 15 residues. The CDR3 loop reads CASSFPGTGGQPQHF. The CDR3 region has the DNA TGTGCCAGCAGTTTCCCCGGGACAGGGGGCCAGCCCCAGCATTTT. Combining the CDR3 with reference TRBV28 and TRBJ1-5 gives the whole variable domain DVKVTQSSRYLVKRTGEKVFLECVQDMDHENMFWYRQDPGLGLRLIYFSYDVKMKEKGDIPEGYSVSREKKERFSLILESASTNQTSMYLCASSFPGTGGQPQHFGDGTRLSIL.

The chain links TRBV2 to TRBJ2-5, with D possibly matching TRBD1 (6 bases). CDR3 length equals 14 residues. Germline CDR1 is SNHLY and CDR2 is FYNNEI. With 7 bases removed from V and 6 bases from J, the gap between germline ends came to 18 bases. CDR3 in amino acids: CASIVLDRPKTQYF. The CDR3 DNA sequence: TGTGCCAGCATTGTACTAGACAGGCCTAAGACCCAGTACTTC.

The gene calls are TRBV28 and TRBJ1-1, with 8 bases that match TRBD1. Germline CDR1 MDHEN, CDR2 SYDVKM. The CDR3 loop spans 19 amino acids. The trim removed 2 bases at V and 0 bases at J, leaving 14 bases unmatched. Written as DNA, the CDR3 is TGTGCCAGCAGTTTAGTGATGTTCTCAGGGGGCCGGGTGAACACTGAAGCTTTCTTT. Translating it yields CASSLVMFSGGRVNTEAFF. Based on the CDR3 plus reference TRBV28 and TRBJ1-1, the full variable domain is DVKVTQSSRYLVKRTGEKVFLECVQDMDHENMFWYRQDPGLGLRLIYFSYDVKMKEKGDIPEGYSVSREKKERFSLILESASTNQTSMYLCASSLVMFSGGRVNTEAFFGQGTRLTVV.

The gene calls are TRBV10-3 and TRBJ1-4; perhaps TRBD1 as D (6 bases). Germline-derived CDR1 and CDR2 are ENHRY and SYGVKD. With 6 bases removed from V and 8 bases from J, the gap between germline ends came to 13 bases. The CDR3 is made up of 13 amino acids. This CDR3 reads CAIRAGTLEKLFF. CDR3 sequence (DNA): TGTGCCATCAGGGCCGGGACATTAGAAAAACTGTTTTTT.

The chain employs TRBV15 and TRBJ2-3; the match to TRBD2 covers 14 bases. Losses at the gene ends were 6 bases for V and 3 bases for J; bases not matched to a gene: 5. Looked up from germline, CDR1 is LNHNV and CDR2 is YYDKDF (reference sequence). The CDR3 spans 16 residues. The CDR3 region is CATRVGTSGSTDTQYF. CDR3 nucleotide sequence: TGTGCCACCAGAGTGGGGACTAGCGGGAGTACAGATACGCAGTATTTT.

The chain's CDR3 is CASGTDAEAFF. CDR3 DNA: TGTGCCAGCGGGACAGACGCTGAAGCTTTCTTT. The chain joins TRBV9 to TRBJ1-1; 7 bases fit TRBD1. J lost 6 bases, V lost 7 bases, and 3 bases had no gene match. Germline CDR1 SGDLS, CDR2 YYNGEE. This CDR3 contains 11 residues.

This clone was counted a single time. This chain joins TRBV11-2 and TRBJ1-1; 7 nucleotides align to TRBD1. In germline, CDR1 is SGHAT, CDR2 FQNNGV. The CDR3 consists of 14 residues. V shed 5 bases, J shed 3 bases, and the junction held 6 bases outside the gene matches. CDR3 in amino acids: CASSLGGADTEAFF. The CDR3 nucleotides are TGTGCCAGCAGCCTAGGGGGCGCGGACACTGAAGCTTTCTTT.

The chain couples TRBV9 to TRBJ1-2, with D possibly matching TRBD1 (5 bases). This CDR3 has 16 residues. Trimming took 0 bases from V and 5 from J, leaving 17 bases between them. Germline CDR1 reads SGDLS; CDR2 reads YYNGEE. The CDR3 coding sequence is TGTGCCAGCAGCGTAGGCTCCTCCAGGGAAATTTATGGCTACACCTTC. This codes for CASSVGSSREIYGYTF.

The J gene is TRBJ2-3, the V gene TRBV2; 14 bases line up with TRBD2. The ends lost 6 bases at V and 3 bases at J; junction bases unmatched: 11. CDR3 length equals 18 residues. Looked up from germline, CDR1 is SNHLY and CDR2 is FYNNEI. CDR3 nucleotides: TGTGCCAGCAGGCAAGGGACTAGCGGGAGCGGGTTGACAGATACGCAGTATTTT. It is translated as CASRQGTSGSGLTDTQYF.

The CDR3 sequence is CASSSAGETGDGYTF. CDR3 coding DNA: TGTGCCAGCAGCTCTGCGGGGGAGACAGGGGACGGCTACACCTTC. J is TRBJ1-2 and V is TRBV6-5; TRBD1 aligns across 8 bases. There are 15 residues in the CDR3. J was trimmed by 8 bases and V by 6 bases; bases with no gene match: 14. Germline values: CDR1 MNHEY, CDR2 SVGAGI.

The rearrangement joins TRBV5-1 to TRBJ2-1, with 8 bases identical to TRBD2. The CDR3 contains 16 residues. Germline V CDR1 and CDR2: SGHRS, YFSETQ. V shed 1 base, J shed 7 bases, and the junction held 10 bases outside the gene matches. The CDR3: CASSLTTSGRGNEQFF. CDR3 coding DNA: TGCGCCAGCAGCTTGACAACTAGCGGTCGAGGGAATGAGCAGTTCTTC.

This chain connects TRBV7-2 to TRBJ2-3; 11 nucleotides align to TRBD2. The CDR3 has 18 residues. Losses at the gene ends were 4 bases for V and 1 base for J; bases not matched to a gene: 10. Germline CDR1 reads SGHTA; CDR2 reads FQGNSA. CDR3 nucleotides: TGTGCCAGCAGCTCCCAAGCCATAGCGGGAGGGCGCACAGATACGCAGTATTTT. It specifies CASSSQAIAGGRTDTQYF.

The chain's CDR3 is CASSSPTDSENYGYTF. The CDR3 DNA is TGTGCCAGCAGCTCCCCCACGGACAGCGAAAACTATGGCTACACCTTC. The chain carries TRBV7-9 and TRBJ1-2; D possibly corresponds to TRBD1 (6 bases). The CDR3 sequence is 16 residues long. With 4 bases removed from V and 2 bases from J, the gap between germline ends came to 17 bases. Germline V gene lookup returns CDR1 SEHNR and CDR2 FQNEAQ (reference sequence).

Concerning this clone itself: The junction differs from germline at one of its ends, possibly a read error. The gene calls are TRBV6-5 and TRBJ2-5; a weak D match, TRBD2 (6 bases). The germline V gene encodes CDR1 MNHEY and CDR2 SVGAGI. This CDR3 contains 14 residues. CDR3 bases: TGTGCCAGCAGTGACTCGGGACTCCAAGAGACCCAGTACTTC. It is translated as CASSDSGLQETQYF.

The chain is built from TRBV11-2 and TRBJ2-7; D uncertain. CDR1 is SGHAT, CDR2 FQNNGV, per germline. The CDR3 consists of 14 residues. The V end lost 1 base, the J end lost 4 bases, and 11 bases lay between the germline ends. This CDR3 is CASSLGPSVYEQYF. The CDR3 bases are TGTGCCAGCAGCTTAGGGCCCTCCGTTTACGAGCAGTACTTC.

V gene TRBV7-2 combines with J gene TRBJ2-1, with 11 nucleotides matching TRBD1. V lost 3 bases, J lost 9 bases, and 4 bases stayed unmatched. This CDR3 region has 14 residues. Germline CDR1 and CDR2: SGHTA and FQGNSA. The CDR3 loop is CASSFGTGGVEQFF. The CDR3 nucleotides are TGTGCCAGCAGCTTCGGGACAGGGGGTGTTGAGCAGTTCTTC.

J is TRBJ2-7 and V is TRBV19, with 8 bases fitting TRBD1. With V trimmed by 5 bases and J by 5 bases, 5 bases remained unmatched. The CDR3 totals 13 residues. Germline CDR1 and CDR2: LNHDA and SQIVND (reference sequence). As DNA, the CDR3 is TGTGCCAGTAGTCGGACAGGGATCGACGAGCAGTACTTC. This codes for CASSRTGIDEQYF.

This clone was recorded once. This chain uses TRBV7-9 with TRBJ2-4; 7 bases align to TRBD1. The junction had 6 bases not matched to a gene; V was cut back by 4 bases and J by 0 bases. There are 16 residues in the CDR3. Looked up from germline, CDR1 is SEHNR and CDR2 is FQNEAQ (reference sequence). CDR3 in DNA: TGTGCCAGCAGCTCGGGACAGTATCTAGCCAAAAACATTCAGTACTTC. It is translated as CASSSGQYLAKNIQYF.

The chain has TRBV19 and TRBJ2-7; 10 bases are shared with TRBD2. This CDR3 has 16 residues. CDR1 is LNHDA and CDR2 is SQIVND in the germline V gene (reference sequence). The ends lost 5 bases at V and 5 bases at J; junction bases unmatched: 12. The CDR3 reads CASSPRTSGPMNEQYF. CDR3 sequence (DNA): TGTGCCAGTAGTCCCCGGACTAGCGGCCCCATGAACGAGCAGTACTTC.